This T cell receptor (beta chain) emerged from a study of blood T cell repertoires in COVID-19. Study in general: In Cohort 3, a recovered donor had either two negative PCRs, clearance, or symptom resolution.

Here immunoSEQ multiplex PCR was the method, and the copy in TCRdb shows in-frame clones only, minus some. The table has under 150,000 clones, around 82% seen once; the top ten hold roughly 3.9%. This clone was counted a few times. Per germline, CDR1 LGHDT and CDR2 YNNKEL (reference sequence). This CDR3 is 13 amino acids long. The J segment lost 12 bases and the V segment lost 2 bases, leaving 4 bases of the junction unmatched. Participants were placed into cohorts based on the clinical history they reported. This clonotype was sampled from a man in his forties or fifties in a cohort exposed to, infected with or recovered from COVID-19 (not recorded which). V is TRBV3-1 (or the pseudogene TRBV3-2) and J is TRBJ2-1, with 10 bases that match TRBD1. The specimen was PBMCs or T cells enriched from blood (not recorded which). The CDR3 DNA follows: TGTGCCAGCAGCCAATCCCGGGACAGGGGGCAGTTCTTC. It is translated as CASSQSRDRGQFF.